What follows is one T cell receptor (beta chain) and its context. The sample comes from a study of blood T cell repertoires in COVID-19. Study at large: Samples of COVID-19 (acute and convalescent) were obtained from the United States, Italy and Spain.

Original data processing: Amplification of reference gene primers provided the estimated nucleated cell counts. TCRdb's table, derived via immunoSEQ multiplex PCR, lists solely in-frame clones and lacks some. That table gives V, J and clone size, and the DNA gave D and trimming. The repertoire holds some 290,000 clones, about 90% seen once, with under 3.5% in the top ten. What was sequenced was peripheral blood. The clonotype was recovered from a woman aged 25 to 39 with COVID-19, enrolled during active disease.

The CDR3 DNA sequence: TGTGCCACCAGTGGACCGGGACAGGGCGGTGAGCAGTTCTTC. The encoded protein is CATSGPGQGGEQFF. This chain uses TRBV24-1 with TRBJ2-1; 9 positions agree with TRBD1. Germline V gives CDR1 KGHDR, CDR2 SFDVKD. The J segment lost 9 bases and the V segment lost 5 bases, leaving 7 bases of the junction unmatched. The CDR3 has 14 residues.